This passage covers 19 T cell receptor beta chains from one sample sequenced in a study of cytomegalovirus exposure and HLA in healthy donors. Both 60 Vbeta primers and 13 Jbeta primers went into the PCR. Measured with immunoSEQ multiplex PCR; TCRdb has only the in-frame clones, and not every one. In the table there are about 130,000 clones, 75% to 80% of which are singletons. Sequenced sample: PBMCs. Receptor source: a male donor in good health and CMV-seronegative.

The chain joins TRBV7-9 to TRBJ1-6; a weak D match, TRBD1 (6 bases). CDR1 is SEHNR, CDR2 FQNEAQ, per germline (reference sequence). CDR3 length equals 15 residues. Trimming removed 5 bases at V and 8 bases at J, with 16 bases between. CDR3 loop: CASSKWQGSDSPLHF. DNA of the CDR3: TGTGCCAGCAGCAAGTGGCAGGGGTCTGATTCACCCCTCCACTTT.

The chain links TRBV4-2 to TRBJ2-5; 14 nucleotides match TRBD2. From germline, CDR1 is LGHNA and CDR2 YNFKEQ. This CDR3 region has 18 residues. The ends lost 4 bases at V and 5 bases at J; junction bases unmatched: 12. The CDR3 DNA reads as TGTGCCAGCAGCCCCCGTCGACTAGCGGGGGGGCTTGAGGAGACCCAGTACTTC. This encodes CASSPRRLAGGLEETQYF.

The CDR3 DNA is TGTGCCAGTAGTATAGGACAGGGGTACACTGAAGCTTTCTTT. Protein product: CASSIGQGYTEAFF. The chain uses TRBV19 and TRBJ1-1; 8 positions agree with TRBD1. CDR3 length equals 14 residues. J gave up 3 bases and V 1 base, and 1 base lay outside the gene matches. Germline lookup yields CDR1 LNHDA and CDR2 SQIVND (reference sequence).

This clone was counted a single time. The chain joins TRBV19 to TRBJ2-7, with 8 bases lining up with TRBD1. J lost 6 bases, V lost 4 bases, and 2 bases had no gene match. CDR1 is LNHDA and CDR2 is SQIVND in the germline V gene (reference sequence). This CDR3 contains 12 residues. The CDR3, as DNA: TGTGCCAGTAGTACCAGGGGGCTCGAGCAGTACTTC. Its translation: CASSTRGLEQYF.

Here the CDR3 reads CASIRGPSTDTQYF. The CDR3 DNA reads TGTGCCAGCATTAGGGGCCCAAGCACAGATACGCAGTATTTT. The chain employs TRBV2 and TRBJ2-3; a weak D match, TRBD1 (5 bases). Germline CDR1 and CDR2: SNHLY and FYNNEI. V shed 7 bases and J shed 0 bases, with 11 bases lying between them. The CDR3 extends over 14 amino acids.

V gene TRBV5-1 combines with J gene TRBJ2-3, with 8 bases that match TRBD2. CDR1 SGHRS and CDR2 YFSETQ come from the germline V gene. The V gene end was trimmed by 0 bases and the J gene end by 7 bases; junction bases not matched to a gene: 7. The CDR3 is made up of 15 amino acids. The CDR3 nucleotides are TGCGCCAGCAGCTTGGCCGGGACTAGGTTGTATACGCAGTATTTT. Its protein is CASSLAGTRLYTQYF.

J is TRBJ2-2 and V is TRBV7-3; 13 positions agree with TRBD2. V gave up 1 base and J gave up 0 bases; unmatched junction bases: 20. The CDR3 covers 24 residues. Per the germline V gene, CDR1 is SGHTA and CDR2 is FQGTGA. The CDR3: CASSLRSAGLAGARIYANTGELFF. The CDR3 nucleotides are TGTGCCAGCAGCTTAAGGTCGGCAGGACTAGCGGGGGCCCGGATTTACGCGAACACCGGGGAGCTGTTTTTT. The full variable domain, completed using reference TRBV7-3 and TRBJ2-2, is GAGVSQTPSNKVTEKGKYVELRCDPISGHTALYWYRQSLGQGPEFLIYFQGTGAADDSGLPNDRFFAVRPEGSVSTLKIQRTERGDSAVYLCASSLRSAGLAGARIYANTGELFFGEGSRLTVL.

This chain uses TRBV27 with TRBJ1-4; 7 positions match TRBD1. V lost 5 bases and J lost 8; bases outside the gene matches: 11. Germline CDR1 is MNHEY and CDR2 is SMNVEV (reference sequence). CDR3 size: 15 residues. This chain's CDR3 is CASSNRGGWREKLFF. In nucleotides, the CDR3 is TGTGCCAGCAGTAACCGAGGGGGCTGGAGGGAAAAACTGTTTTTT.

CDR3 nucleotide sequence: TGTGCCAGTAGTGACTATTATACGCAGTATTTT. Translated: CASSDYYTQYF. This chain links TRBV19 with TRBJ2-3; TRBD2 might be the D (5 bases). Germline V gives CDR1 LNHDA, CDR2 SQIVND (reference sequence). CDR3 length equals 11 residues. The V and J ends lost 5 bases and 7 bases respectively, with 7 bases between them. Full variable domain (outside the CDR3, taken from reference TRBV19 and TRBJ2-3): DGGITQSPKYLFRKEGQNVTLSCEQNLNHDAMYWYRQDPGQGLRLIYYSQIVNDFQKGDIAEGYSVSREKKESFPLTVTSAQKNPTAFYLCASSDYYTQYFGPGTRLTVL.

V is TRBV4-3 and J is TRBJ2-1, with 7 bases identical to TRBD2. Unmatched junction bases numbered 9, after V lost 0 bases and J lost 4 bases. CDR1 LGHNA and CDR2 YSLEER come from the germline V gene. The CDR3 extends over 17 amino acids. The CDR3 bases are TGCGCCAGCAGCCAAGAAACTGAAGCGGGGTCTTACAATGAGCAGTTCTTC. Its protein is CASSQETEAGSYNEQFF.

This sequence joins TRBV18 and TRBJ1-5; TRBD1 matches 9 bases. This CDR3 spans 17 amino acids. J gave up 0 bases and V 5 bases, and 8 bases lay outside the gene matches. The germline gives CDR1 KGHSH, CDR2 LQKENI. CDR3 nucleotides: TGTGCCAGCTCAGCGGGACAGGGTTCCTATAGCAATCAGCCCCAGCATTTT. This encodes CASSAGQGSYSNQPQHF.

The gene calls are TRBV4-2 and TRBJ2-5; 10 positions match TRBD2. Trimming cost V 0 bases and J 5 bases; bases outside gene matches: 9. Per germline, CDR1 LGHNA and CDR2 YNFKEQ. CDR3 length: 17 amino acids. The CDR3 nucleotides read TGTGCCAGCAGCCAAGATGTGGTAGCGGGGGGCCGGGAGACCCAGTACTTC. Protein product: CASSQDVVAGGRETQYF.

The chain uses TRBV19 and TRBJ2-1, with 7 bases aligning to TRBD1. Looked up from germline, CDR1 is LNHDA and CDR2 is SQIVND (reference sequence). The CDR3 contains 14 residues. V lost 7 bases and J lost 3; bases outside the gene matches: 6. CDR3 coding DNA: TGTGCCAGTACCACGGGACAGATCTACAATGAGCAGTTCTTC. Its protein is CASTTGQIYNEQFF.

In DNA, the CDR3 is TGTGCCACCCAGGGGGCCGGTTCTAGCACAGATACGCAGTATTTT. As protein: CATQGAGSSTDTQYF. The chain joins TRBV6-1 to TRBJ2-3, with 8 bases aligning to TRBD1. Germline CDR1 reads MNHNS; CDR2 reads SASEGT. This CDR3 spans 15 amino acids. J gave up 0 bases and V 10 bases, and 9 bases lay outside the gene matches.

J is TRBJ1-4 and V is TRBV30, with a weak D call TRBD1 (5 bases). Trimming took 3 bases from V and 8 from J, leaving 10 bases between them. CDR1 and CDR2 from the germline V gene are GTSNPN and SVGIG (reference sequence). The CDR3 consists of 12 residues. CDR3 residues: CAWSITGEKLFF. The CDR3 coding sequence is TGTGCCTGGAGCATCACAGGCGAAAAACTGTTTTTT.

Points on this clone: The junction does not match germline at one end; this may be a read error. This rearrangement joins TRBV14 to TRBJ1-4, with D unclear. The length of the CDR3 is 15 residues. Per germline, CDR1 SGHDN and CDR2 FVKESK. The DNA of the CDR3 is TGTGCCAGCAGCCAAGACAGGATTAGGAATGGAAAACTGTTTTTT. This encodes CASSQDRIRNGKLFF.

V usage is TRBV7-8 and J usage is TRBJ1-5, with 8 nucleotides matching TRBD1. Germline values: CDR1 SGHVS, CDR2 FQNEAQ. After removal of 6 bases from V and 4 bases from J, the junction contained 11 bases not matched to a gene. The CDR3 spans 16 residues. The CDR3 DNA is TGTGCCAGCAGTTTTTACAGGGGGAGAGGGAATCAGCCCCAGCATTTT. Amino acid sequence: CASSFYRGRGNQPQHF.

The chain carries TRBV7-9 and TRBJ2-5; the match to TRBD1 covers 10 bases. Germline-derived CDR1 and CDR2 are SEHNR and FQNEAQ (reference sequence). This CDR3 spans 13 amino acids. J gave up 7 bases and V 4 bases, and 3 bases lay outside the gene matches. CDR3 residues: CASSSRTGGTQYF. CDR3 nucleotide sequence: TGTGCCAGCAGCTCGAGGACAGGGGGGACCCAGTACTTC. Drawing the rest from reference TRBV7-9 and TRBJ2-5, the complete variable domain is DTGVSQNPRHKITKRGQNVTFRCDPISEHNRLYWYRQTLGQGPEFLTYFQNEAQLEKSRLLSDRFSAERPKGSFSTLEIQRTEQGDSAMYLCASSSRTGGTQYFGPGTRLLVL.

This rearrangement joins TRBV12-5 to TRBJ1-1; a weak D match, TRBD1 (6 bases). Trimming took off 3 bases at V and 8 bases at J, with 13 bases between the two ends. In germline, CDR1 is LGHNT, CDR2 FRNRAP. CDR3 size: 13 residues. The CDR3 nucleotides are TGTGCTAGTGGTTTCGGGGGGGGGCAGGAAGCTTTCTTT. Its protein product is CASGFGGGQEAFF. Filled out from reference TRBV12-5 and TRBJ1-1, the complete variable domain reads DARVTQTPRHKVTEMGQEVTMRCQPILGHNTVFWYRQTMMQGLELLAYFRNRAPLDDSGMPKDRFSAEMPDATLATLKIQPSEPRDSAVYFCASGFGGGQEAFFGQGTRLTVV.